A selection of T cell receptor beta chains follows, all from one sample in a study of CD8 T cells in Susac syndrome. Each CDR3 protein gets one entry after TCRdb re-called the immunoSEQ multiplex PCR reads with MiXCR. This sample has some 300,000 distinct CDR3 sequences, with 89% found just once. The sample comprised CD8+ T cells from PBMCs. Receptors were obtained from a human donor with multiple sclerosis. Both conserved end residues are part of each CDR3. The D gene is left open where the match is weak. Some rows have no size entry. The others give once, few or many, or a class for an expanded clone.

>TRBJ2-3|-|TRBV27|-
TGTGCCAGCAGTTTTGGGAACCCAGATACGCAGTATTTT
CASSFGNPDTQYF
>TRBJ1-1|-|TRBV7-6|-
TGTGCCAGCAGCTTAGTCCCAAACGGCAGGAACACTGAAGCTTTCTTT
CASSLVPNGRNTEAFF
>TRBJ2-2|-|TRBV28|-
TGTGCCAGCAGTTTGATTTTCCAGGCTTTTGGCACCGGGGAGCTGTTTTTT
CASSLIFQAFGTGELFF
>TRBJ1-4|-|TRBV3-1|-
TGTGCCAGCAGCCACTACACAGAGAATGAAAAACTGTTTTTT
CASSHYTENEKLFF
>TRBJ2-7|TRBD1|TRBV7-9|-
TGTGCCAGCAGCACTCAAGGGGGCCCAAGCTCCTACGAGCAGTACTTC
CASSTQGGPSSYEQYF
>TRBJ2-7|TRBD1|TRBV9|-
TGTGCCAGCAGCGAGGAGGCGTGGGACAGGGTGTATAGGGAGCAGTACTTC
CASSEEAWDRVYREQYF
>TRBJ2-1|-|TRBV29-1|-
TGCAGCGTTGATGGGCGTAGCTCCTACAATGAGCAGTTCTTC
CSVDGRSSYNEQFF
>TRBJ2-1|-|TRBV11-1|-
TGTGCCAGCAGCTTTGGGGCAGGGCTACGCTACAATGAGCAGTTCTTC
CASSFGAGLRYNEQFF
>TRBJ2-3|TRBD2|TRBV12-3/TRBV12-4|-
TGTGCCAGCAGCACGGGGACTAGGGGCACAGATACGCAGTATTTT
CASSTGTRGTDTQYF
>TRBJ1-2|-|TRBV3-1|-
TGTGCCAGCAGCCAAGGACGGCAGATTACTAACTATGGCTACACCTTC
CASSQGRQITNYGYTF
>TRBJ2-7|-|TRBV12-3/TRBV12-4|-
TGTGCCAGCAGTGAAGAGGCTTCCTTCTCCTACGAGCAGTACTTC
CASSEEASFSYEQYF
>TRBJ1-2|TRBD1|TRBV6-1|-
TGTGCCTACAGCAAAAATCCGGACAGGAGTCAAGGTGGCTACACCTTC
CAYSKNPDRSQGGYTF
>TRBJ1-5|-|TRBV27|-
TGTGCCAGCAGTTTATCCCCACTTACTCAGCCCCAGCATTTT
CASSLSPLTQPQHF
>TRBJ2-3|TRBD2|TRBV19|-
TGTGCCAGCCGGACTAGCGGGATGGAAGATACGCAGTATTTT
CASRTSGMEDTQYF
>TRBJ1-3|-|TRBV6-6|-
TGTGCCAGCAGTTATTCCTCTGGAAACACCATATATTTT
CASSYSSGNTIYF
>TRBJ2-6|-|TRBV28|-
TGTGCCAGTAGTACCCGGGTGGCACCGTCTGGGGCCAACGTCCTGACTTTC
CASSTRVAPSGANVLTF
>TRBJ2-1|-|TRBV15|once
TGTGCCACCAGCCACTTAAGCTCCTACAATGAGCAGTTCTTC
CATSHLSSYNEQFF
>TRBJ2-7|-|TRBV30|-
TGTGCCTGGGGAATGAGCCACGAGCAGTACTTC
CAWGMSHEQYF
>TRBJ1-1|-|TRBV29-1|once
TGCAGCGTTGAATGGTCGAACACTGAAGCTTTCTTT
CSVEWSNTEAFF
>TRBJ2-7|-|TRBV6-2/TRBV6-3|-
TGTGCCAGCAGTTACTCCCACTTGGGACGGCCCGAGCAGTACTTC
CASSYSHLGRPEQYF
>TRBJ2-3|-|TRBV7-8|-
TGTGCCAGCAGCTTAGCCATGTGGGGAAACACAGATACGCAGTATTTT
CASSLAMWGNTDTQYF
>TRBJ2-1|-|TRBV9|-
TGTGCCAGCAGCGTAGGGTTGGGGAGCGAGCAGTTCTTC
CASSVGLGSEQFF
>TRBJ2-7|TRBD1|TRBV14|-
TGTGCCAGCAGCCCCGGGACAGGGTTTGTCGAGCAGTACTTC
CASSPGTGFVEQYF
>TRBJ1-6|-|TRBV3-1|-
TGTGCCAGCAGCCAAGATGGAGGAAACTCCTATAATTCACCCCTCCACTTT
CASSQDGGNSYNSPLHF
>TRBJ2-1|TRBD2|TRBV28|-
TGTGCCAGCAGTTTACTAGCGGGAGGGCCGTCGAGCTCCTACAATGAGCAGTTCTTC
CASSLLAGGPSSSYNEQFF
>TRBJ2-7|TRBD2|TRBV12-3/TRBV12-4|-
TGTGCCAGCAGCCCCTTTGGGAGGGCGGACTACGAGCAGTACTTC
CASSPFGRADYEQYF
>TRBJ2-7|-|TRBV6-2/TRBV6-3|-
TGTGCCAGCAGTTACGATTTTGCCGGGGGCTACGAGCAGTACTTC
CASSYDFAGGYEQYF
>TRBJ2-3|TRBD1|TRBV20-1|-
TGCAGTGCTAGAGATTCAGAACAGGGGGTCGCAGATACGCAGTATTTT
CSARDSEQGVADTQYF
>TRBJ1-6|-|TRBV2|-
TGTGCCAGCAGGGGCGATAGCTCCTATAATTCACCCCTCCACTTT
CASRGDSSYNSPLHF
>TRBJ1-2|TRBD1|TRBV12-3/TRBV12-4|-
TGTGCCAGCAGTTTCCTGAGACAGGGCGAGTATGGCTACACCTTC
CASSFLRQGEYGYTF
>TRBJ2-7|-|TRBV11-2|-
TGTGCCAGCAGCTTAGATATCCCCCAGCGGGTTACCTACTTCGAGCAGTACTTC
CASSLDIPQRVTYFEQYF
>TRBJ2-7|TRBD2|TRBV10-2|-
TGCGCCAGCAGTGACCACGGACTAGCGGTCTACGAGCAGTACTTC
CASSDHGLAVYEQYF
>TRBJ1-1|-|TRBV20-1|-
TGCAGTGCCTGGGACCTCCTCCAGGGTGAAGCTTTCTTT
CSAWDLLQGEAFF
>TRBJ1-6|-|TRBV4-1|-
TGCGCCAGCAGCCACGGAGCAGGTGGGGGCCTAAATTCACCCCTCCACTTT
CASSHGAGGGLNSPLHF
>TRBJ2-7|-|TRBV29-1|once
TGCGGGGGGGCGGGCGAGCAGTACTTC
CGGAGEQYF
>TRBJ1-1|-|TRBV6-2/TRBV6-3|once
TGTGCCAGCAGTTGGGACGGGCCTAATGAAGCTTTCTTT
CASSWDGPNEAFF
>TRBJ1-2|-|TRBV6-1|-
TGTGCCAGCAGTGAACTGGGTACTAACTATGGCTACACCTTC
CASSELGTNYGYTF
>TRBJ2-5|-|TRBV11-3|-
TGTGCCAGCAGCCCGGCAGGTTTAACGGAGACCCAGTACTTC
CASSPAGLTETQYF
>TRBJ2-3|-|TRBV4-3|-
TGCGCCAGCAGCCAAGCGACGAAAAGCACAGATACGCAGTATTTT
CASSQATKSTDTQYF
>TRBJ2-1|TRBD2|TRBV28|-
TGTGCCAGCAGTTTCATGGCGGGAGGAATGTACAATGGGCAGTTCTTC
CASSFMAGGMYNGQFF
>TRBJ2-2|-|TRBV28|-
TGTGCCAGCAGACTTTTGGGCCCAACCGGGGAGCTGTTTTTT
CASRLLGPTGELFF
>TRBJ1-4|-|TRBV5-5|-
TGTGCCAGCAGCTTAGGGCCAGGAGAAAAACTGTTTTTT
CASSLGPGEKLFF
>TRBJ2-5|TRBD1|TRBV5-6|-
TGTGCCAGCAATCCTGGGACAGGGGGCAAAGAGACCCAGTACTTC
CASNPGTGGKETQYF
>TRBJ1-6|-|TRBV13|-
TGTGCCAGCAGTCAGAGGGTGGCGAATTCACCCCTCCACTTT
CASSQRVANSPLHF
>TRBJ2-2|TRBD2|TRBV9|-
TGTGCCAGCAGCGCTACTAGCGGCGGGGAGCTGTTTTTT
CASSATSGGELFF
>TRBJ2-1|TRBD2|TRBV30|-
TGTGCCTGGACCCCATACAGCGGGGGGATCAATGAGCAGTTCTTC
CAWTPYSGGINEQFF
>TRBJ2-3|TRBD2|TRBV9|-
TGTGCCAGCAGTTTGGGGAGGGCCTCAGATACGCAGTATTTT
CASSLGRASDTQYF
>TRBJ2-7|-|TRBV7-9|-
TGTGCCAGCAGCATCCCGGAGAGTAGCTCCTACGAGCAGTACTTC
CASSIPESSSYEQYF